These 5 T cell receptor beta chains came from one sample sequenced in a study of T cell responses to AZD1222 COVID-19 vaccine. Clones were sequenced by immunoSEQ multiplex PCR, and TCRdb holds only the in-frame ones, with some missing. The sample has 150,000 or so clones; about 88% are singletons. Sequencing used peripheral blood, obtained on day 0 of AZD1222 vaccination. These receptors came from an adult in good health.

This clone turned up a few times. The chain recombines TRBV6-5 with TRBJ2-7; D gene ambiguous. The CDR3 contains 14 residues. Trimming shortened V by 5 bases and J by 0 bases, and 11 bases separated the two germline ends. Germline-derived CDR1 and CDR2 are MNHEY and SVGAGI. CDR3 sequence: CASSPDPSSYEQYF. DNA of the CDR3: TGTGCCAGCAGTCCGGACCCGAGCTCCTACGAGCAGTACTTC.

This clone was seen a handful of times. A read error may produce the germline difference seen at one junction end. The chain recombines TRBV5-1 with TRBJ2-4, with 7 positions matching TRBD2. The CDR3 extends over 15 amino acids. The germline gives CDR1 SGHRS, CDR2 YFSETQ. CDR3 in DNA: TGCGCCAGCAGCTTGGTGGGCTGGGGAGGGGATTCCCTCATCTTC. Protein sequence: CASSLVGWGGDSLIF.

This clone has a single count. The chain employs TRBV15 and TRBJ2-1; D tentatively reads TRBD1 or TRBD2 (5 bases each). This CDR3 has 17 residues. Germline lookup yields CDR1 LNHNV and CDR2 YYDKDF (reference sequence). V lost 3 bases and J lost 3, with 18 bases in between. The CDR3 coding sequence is TGTGCCACCAGCAGCAGTTTCTTCGGGACCTTCTACAATGAGCAGTTCTTC. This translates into CATSSSFFGTFYNEQFF. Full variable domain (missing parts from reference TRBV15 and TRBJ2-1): DAMVIQNPRYQVTQFGKPVTLSCSQTLNHNVMYWYQQKSSQAPKLLFHYYDKDFNNEADTPDNFQSRRPNTSFCFLDIRSPGLGDTAMYLCATSSSFFGTFYNEQFFGPGTRLTVL.

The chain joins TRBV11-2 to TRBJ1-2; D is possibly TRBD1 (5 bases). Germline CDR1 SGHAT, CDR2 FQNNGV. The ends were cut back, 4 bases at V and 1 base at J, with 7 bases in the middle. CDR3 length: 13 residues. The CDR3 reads CASSYRSNYGYTF. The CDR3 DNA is TGTGCCAGCAGCTACAGGAGTAACTATGGCTACACCTTC.

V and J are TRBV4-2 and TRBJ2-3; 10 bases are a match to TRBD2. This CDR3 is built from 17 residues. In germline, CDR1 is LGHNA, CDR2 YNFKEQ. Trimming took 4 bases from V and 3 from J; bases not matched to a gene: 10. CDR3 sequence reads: CASSRYSSGSLTDTQYF. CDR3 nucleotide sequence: TGTGCCAGCAGCCGGTATTCTAGCGGGAGTCTGACAGATACGCAGTATTTT.